Listed here are 7 T cell receptor beta chains from one sample, sequenced in a study of shared clonotypes between healthy human individuals (dated by TCRdb to about 2020). For the CD8 naive samples, CD45RO-negative cells were positively selected for CCR7, yielding a CD45RA+CCR7+ population from which TemRA cells were excluded. The method behind the library was the immunoSEQ multiplex PCR assay. This is the immuneACCESS table as TCRdb keeps it, with only in-frame sequences that have V and J called. A part of the clones is gone; compared with another copy, unresolved V genes explain less than half, and the rest is unexplained. The sample table holds about 800,000 clones, of which 96% were seen once. Less than 0.25% of the sample is in the top ten clones. Source material: naive CD8+ T cells sorted from blood. The meaning of the sample's cell subset or site label: CD45RA+CCR7+. The source is a man between 25 and 39 years old in good health.

The chain has TRBV7-9 and TRBJ2-5, with 15 bases matching TRBD2. CDR1 SEHNR and CDR2 FQNEAQ come from the germline V gene (reference sequence). V was clipped by 5 bases and J by 4 bases; unmatched bases: 2. This CDR3 has 15 amino acids. The CDR3: CASSVGLAGGETQYF. Here the CDR3 DNA reads TGTGCCAGCAGCGTGGGACTAGCGGGAGGAGAGACCCAGTACTTC.

This chain uses TRBV4-1 with TRBJ1-3; D gene ambiguous. Germline-derived CDR1 and CDR2 are MGHRA and YSYEKL. The CDR3 contains 15 residues. Deletions cut 4 bases from V and 6 bases from J, with 16 bases between. DNA for the CDR3: TGCGCCAGCAGCCCCGAAAGGACCGATTCAAACACCATATATTTT. Translated: CASSPERTDSNTIYF.

The CDR3 nucleotides read TGTGCCAGCAGCCTGACAGGGTATGGCTACACCTTC. This codes for CASSLTGYGYTF. V usage is TRBV5-4 and J usage is TRBJ1-2, with 7 nucleotides matching TRBD1. Germline lookup yields CDR1 SGHNT and CDR2 YYREEE (reference sequence). V lost 4 bases, J lost 5 bases, and 2 bases stayed unmatched. The CDR3 extends over 12 amino acids. Using reference TRBV5-4 and TRBJ1-2 for the parts outside the CDR3, the full variable domain is ETGVTQSPTHLIKTRGQQVTLRCSSQSGHNTVSWYQQALGQGPQFIFQYYREEENGRGNFPPRFSGLQFPNYSSELNVNALELDDSALYLCASSLTGYGYTFGSGTRLTVV.

The chain is built from TRBV7-9 and TRBJ2-6; D not resolved. Germline lookup yields CDR1 SEHNR and CDR2 FQNEAQ (reference sequence). The CDR3 length is 17 residues. Between the trimmed V and J ends, which lost 3 bases and 0 bases, there was a span of 12 bases. The chain's CDR3 is CASSFLQEGSGANVLTF. CDR3 nucleotide sequence: TGTGCCAGCAGCTTCCTCCAGGAAGGCTCTGGGGCCAACGTCCTGACTTTC.

This clone was observed a handful of times. The chain has TRBV11-3 and TRBJ2-5; 7 bases align to TRBD1. The CDR3 contains 13 residues. V trimming: 6 bases; J trimming: 5 bases; junction bases outside the gene matches: 6. Per the germline V gene, CDR1 is SGHNT and CDR2 is YENEEA. The CDR3 here is CASRNRGSETQYF. The CDR3 DNA reads as TGTGCCAGCAGGAACAGGGGTTCGGAGACCCAGTACTTC. Drawing the rest from reference TRBV11-3 and TRBJ2-5, the complete variable domain is EAGVVQSPRYKIIEKKQPVAFWCNPISGHNTLYWYLQNLGQGPELLIRYENEEAVDDSQLPKDRFSAERLKGVDSTLKIQPAELGDSAVYLCASRNRGSETQYFGPGTRLLVL.

The chain carries TRBV7-9 and TRBJ2-5, with 13 bases aligning to TRBD2. Germline CDR1 is SEHNR and CDR2 is FQNEAQ (reference sequence). This CDR3 is built from 16 residues. The V gene end was trimmed by 4 bases and the J gene end by 5 bases; junction bases not matched to a gene: 7. CDR3 protein: CASSSWTSGRHETQYF. DNA for the CDR3: TGTGCCAGCAGCTCCTGGACTAGCGGGAGACACGAGACCCAGTACTTC.

V usage is TRBV7-2 and J usage is TRBJ2-7, with 9 nucleotides matching TRBD1. V shed 4 bases and J 2 bases; nucleotides not matched to a gene: 9. The germline gives CDR1 SGHTA, CDR2 FQGNSA. This CDR3 is 16 amino acids long. CDR3 coding DNA: TGTGCCAGCAGCTGGGACAGGGTCCAATTGACCTACGAGCAGTACTTC. Translated: CASSWDRVQLTYEQYF.